One T cell receptor beta chain is described in this entry. This record comes from a study of blood T cell repertoires in COVID-19. As for the study in general: Samples came from the United States, Italy and Spain, spanning acute and convalescent COVID-19. The cDNA or gDNA used as material had been derived from T cells, B-cell-depleted T cells, or PBMCs.

In the original analysis: Nucleated cell number was recorded as an estimate derived from reference gene primer amplification. The repertoire was sequenced with immunoSEQ multiplex PCR; TCRdb's copy has only in-frame clones and lacks some. V and J calls and clone size are copied from that table; D and trimming were computed from the DNA. The sample has fewer than 40,000 clones; roughly 73% are singletons. Germline V gene data show CDR1 as LGHDT and CDR2 as YNNKEL (reference sequence). The CDR3 is 14 amino acids. V shed 4 bases and J shed 2 bases, with 9 bases lying between them. The origin of this receptor is a man between 60 and 75 years old with acute or convalescent COVID-19. The chain has TRBV3-1 (or the pseudogene TRBV3-2) and TRBJ2-1; possible D gene TRBD2, 5 bases. The sample taken for sequencing was peripheral blood. CDR3 nucleotide sequence: TGTGCCAGCAGCCTTACCGGGACCTACAATGAGCAGTTCTTC. It yields the protein CASSLTGTYNEQFF.